What follows describes a single TCR beta chain. Antigen unknown. The data are from a study of cytomegalovirus exposure and HLA in healthy donors. Study at large: Earlier, 150 million to 200 million T cells were analyzed, and some 120 million unique TCR beta sequences were found among them.

The CDR3 contains 13 residues. Trimming took 3 bases from V and 8 from J; bases not matched to a gene: 6. Germline CDR1 and CDR2: KGHSH and LQKENI. Vbeta (60) and Jbeta (13) primers were used in the PCR. Measured with immunoSEQ multiplex PCR; TCRdb has only the in-frame clones, and not every one. The sample carries roughly 100,000 clones, less than 85% recorded once. Study conclusions and caveats: There were reportedly fewer N-insertions in an Asian-associated ancestry cluster than the approximately 670-donor mean, in a later analysis. TCR association rates varied by HLA locus in a later analysis, with DRB1 highest and HLA-C lowest. Cytomegalovirus-associated status was assigned to about 150 TCR beta chains.

The rearrangement links TRBV18 to TRBJ1-1, with 7 bases matching TRBD1. The clonotype originates from an older woman in good health and CMV-seropositive. Sequencing was carried out using PBMCs. For the CDR3, the DNA is TGTGCCAGCTCACCGTATTGGGACAGCGAAGCTTTCTTT. It translates to CASSPYWDSEAFF.